This T cell receptor beta chain is from a study of response to subunit inactivated influenza vaccine. TCRdb redid the calling of the RT-PCR reads with MiXCR, one entry per CDR3 protein. The sample includes 500,000 to 600,000 distinct CDR3 sequences, about 11% seen only once; the top ten take roughly 10%. This clonotype was detected only once. Its antigen remains unknown. General observations from the study: The study's authors posited that every seasonal influenza vaccination enlists few new T cells.

The CDR3 is 15 residues long. V dropped 2 bases and J dropped 9; count of bases not matched to a gene: 9. The sequenced sample was PBMCs from blood, obtained on the day of vaccination. The chain recombines TRBV12-3 or TRBV12-4 with TRBJ2-3; 9 bases fit TRBD2. The source is a man aged 45-65 years who received an inactivated influenza vaccine. The CDR3 loop reads CASSLRAGGLKTQYF. CDR3 DNA sequence: TGTGCCAGCAGTTTAAGAGCGGGGGGTTTAAAGACGCAGTATTTT.